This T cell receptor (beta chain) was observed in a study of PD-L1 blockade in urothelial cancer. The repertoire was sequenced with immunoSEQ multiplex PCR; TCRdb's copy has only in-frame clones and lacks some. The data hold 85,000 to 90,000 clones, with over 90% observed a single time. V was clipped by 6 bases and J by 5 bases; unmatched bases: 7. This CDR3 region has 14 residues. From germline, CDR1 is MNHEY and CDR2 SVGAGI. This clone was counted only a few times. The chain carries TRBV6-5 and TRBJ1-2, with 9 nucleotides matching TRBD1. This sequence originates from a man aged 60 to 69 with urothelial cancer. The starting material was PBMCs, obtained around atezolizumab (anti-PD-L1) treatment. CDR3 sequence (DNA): TGTGCCAGCAGGGAGCCGGGACAGGGTTATGGCTACACCTTC. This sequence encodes CASREPGQGYGYTF.